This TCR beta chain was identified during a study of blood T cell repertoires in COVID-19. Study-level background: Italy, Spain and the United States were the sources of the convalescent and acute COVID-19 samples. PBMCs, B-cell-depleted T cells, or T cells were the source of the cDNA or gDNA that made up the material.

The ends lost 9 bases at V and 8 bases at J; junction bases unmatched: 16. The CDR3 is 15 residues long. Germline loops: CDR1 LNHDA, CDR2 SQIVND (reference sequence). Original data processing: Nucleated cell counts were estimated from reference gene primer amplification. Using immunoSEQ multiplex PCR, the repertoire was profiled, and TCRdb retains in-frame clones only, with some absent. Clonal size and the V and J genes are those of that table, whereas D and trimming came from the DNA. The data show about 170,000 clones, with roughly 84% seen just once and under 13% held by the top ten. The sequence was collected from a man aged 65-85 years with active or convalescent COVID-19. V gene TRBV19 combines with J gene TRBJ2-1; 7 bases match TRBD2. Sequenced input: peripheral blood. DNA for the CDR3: TGTGCCAGCATCCCCAGAGCGGGGCCTGTCTATGAGCAGTTCTTC. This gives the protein CASIPRAGPVYEQFF.